This T cell receptor (beta chain) was observed in a study of blood T cell repertoires in COVID-19. Overall study: Collection of acute and convalescent COVID-19 samples took place in the United States, Italy and Spain. T cells, B-cell-depleted T cells, or PBMCs provided the cDNA or gDNA that served as material.

Authors' data handling: From reference gene primer amplification, estimates of nucleated cell counts were derived. Clones were read by immunoSEQ multiplex PCR, and TCRdb kept only the in-frame ones, dropping some. The V and J calls and clone size were taken over from that table, and D and trimming were inferred from the DNA. The sample has 200,000 to 300,000 clones; approximately 86% are singletons. CDR1 LGHDT and CDR2 YNNKEL come from the germline V gene (reference sequence). This CDR3 spans 15 amino acids. The trim removed 1 base at V and 7 bases at J, leaving 8 bases unmatched. The receptor comes from a human donor in a cohort sampled during active COVID-19. The specimen was peripheral blood. The chain joins TRBV3-1 (or the pseudogene TRBV3-2) to TRBJ1-2; 8 bases match TRBD1. The CDR3 DNA reads as TGTGCCAGCAGCCAAGGAGGCAGGGGGCTAAGTGGCTACACCTTC. It specifies CASSQGGRGLSGYTF.